This is a list of T cell receptor beta chains from one sample in a study of cytomegalovirus exposure and HLA in healthy donors. Produced via immunoSEQ multiplex PCR; TCRdb's table is partial and in-frame only. The sample's table shows about 72,000 clones. The sample comprised PBMCs. All receptors come from a man aged 50 to 60 in good health and CMV-seropositive. The CDR3 runs from the conserved cysteine through the conserved F or W. The D gene is left open where the match is weak.

V gene: TRBV13; J gene: TRBJ2-3; D gene: TRBD2; CDR3 DNA: TGTGCCAGCAGCCCCGAGCGGGGCAGAGCCACAGATACGCAGTATTTT; CDR3 protein: CASSPERGRATDTQYF
V gene: TRBV9; J gene: TRBJ1-1; D gene: .; CDR3 DNA: TGTGCCAGCAGCCCACCACTGTGGGAGACGGGCCAGAGCGCTGAAGCTTTCTTT; CDR3 protein: CASSPPLWETGQSAEAFF
V gene: TRBV29-1; J gene: TRBJ2-7; D gene: TRBD1; CDR3 DNA: TGCAGCGTTGAAGATATTAAGAGGGGACAGGGTCTACGAGGGCAGTACTTC; CDR3 protein: CSVEDIKRGQGLRGQYF
V gene: TRBV7-9; J gene: TRBJ2-1; D gene: TRBD2; CDR3 DNA: TGTGCCAGCAGCAAAACTAGCGGGGGTTCCCCTTACAATGAGCAGTTCTTC; CDR3 protein: CASSKTSGGSPYNEQFF
V gene: TRBV7-9; J gene: TRBJ2-3; D gene: TRBD1; CDR3 DNA: TGTGCCAGCAGCTTGACTTCGGGACAGGGGCGATTCACAGATACGCAGTATTTT; CDR3 protein: CASSLTSGQGRFTDTQYF
V gene: TRBV18; J gene: TRBJ2-2; D gene: TRBD1; CDR3 DNA: TGTGCCAGCTCACCACAGGGACAGCTCACCGGGGAGCTGTTTTTT; CDR3 protein: CASSPQGQLTGELFF
V gene: TRBV19; J gene: TRBJ2-6; D gene: TRBD1; CDR3 DNA: TGTGCCAGTAGTAAAAGGGGGACAGCTAGCTCTGGGGCCAACGTCCTGACTTTC; CDR3 protein: CASSKRGTASSGANVLTF
V gene: TRBV29-1; J gene: TRBJ1-4; D gene: .; CDR3 DNA: TGCAGCGTTGGACAGCTAGATGGCTGGCCGGATGAAAAACTGTTTTTT; CDR3 protein: CSVGQLDGWPDEKLFF
V gene: TRBV11-2; J gene: TRBJ1-1; D gene: TRBD1; CDR3 DNA: TGTGCCAGCAGCATCCAGGGGGCGGGTACTGAAGCTTTCTTT; CDR3 protein: CASSIQGAGTEAFF
V gene: TRBV6-5; J gene: TRBJ2-1; D gene: .; CDR3 DNA: TGTGCCAGCAGTTTTGAGTCCCGGGCCCCAAGGGAGGAGCAGTTCTTC; CDR3 protein: CASSFESRAPREEQFF
V gene: TRBV5-1; J gene: TRBJ1-2; D gene: .; CDR3 DNA: TGCGCCAGCAGGGCACTAACCAGCTGGGACTATGGCTACACCTTC; CDR3 protein: CASRALTSWDYGYTF
V gene: TRBV6-5; J gene: TRBJ1-2; D gene: .; CDR3 DNA: TGTGCCAGCAGGAGCGGAGCAGCCAAGAGGGTTGGCTACACCTTC; CDR3 protein: CASRSGAAKRVGYTF
V gene: TRBV5-6; J gene: TRBJ1-2; D gene: .; CDR3 DNA: TGTGCCAGCAGTTTCGGACAGTTCGATGGCTACACCTTC; CDR3 protein: CASSFGQFDGYTF
V gene: TRBV19; J gene: TRBJ2-5; D gene: TRBD2; CDR3 DNA: TGTGCCAGTAGTCCCGGGGGGGGCAGGGAAGAGACCCAGTACTTC; CDR3 protein: CASSPGGGREETQYF
V gene: TRBV19; J gene: TRBJ1-1; D gene: .; CDR3 DNA: TGTGCCAGTAGTATAGTCCGACAGATGAACACTGAAGCTTTCTTT; CDR3 protein: CASSIVRQMNTEAFF
V gene: TRBV6-1; J gene: TRBJ2-7; D gene: .; CDR3 DNA: TGTGCCAGCAGTGAAAGTGGGGGGAAAACCTACGAGCAGTACTTC; CDR3 protein: CASSESGGKTYEQYF
V gene: TRBV6-5; J gene: TRBJ1-2; D gene: .; CDR3 DNA: TGTGCCAGCAGTTTAGAGGGGGTTGGGGGCTACACCTTC; CDR3 protein: CASSLEGVGGYTF
V gene: TRBV27; J gene: TRBJ2-5; D gene: TRBD2; CDR3 DNA: TGTGCCAGCCGTCAAGCGGGGGGTCAAGAGACCCAGTACTTC; CDR3 protein: CASRQAGGQETQYF
V gene: TRBV4-1; J gene: TRBJ1-4; D gene: TRBD1; CDR3 DNA: TGCGCCAGCAGCCGCCCCGCAGGGGGAGATGAAAAACTGTTTTTT; CDR3 protein: CASSRPAGGDEKLFF
V gene: TRBV7-9; J gene: TRBJ1-1; D gene: .; CDR3 DNA: TGTGCCAGCAGCTTATCCCAGGGTTGGAACACTGAAGCTTTCTTT; CDR3 protein: CASSLSQGWNTEAFF
V gene: TRBV30; J gene: TRBJ2-2; D gene: .; CDR3 DNA: TGTGCCTGGAGTGACTATCGCACCGGGGAGCTGTTTTTT; CDR3 protein: CAWSDYRTGELFF
V gene: TRBV27; J gene: TRBJ1-2; D gene: TRBD1; CDR3 DNA: TGTGCCAGCTCCTCATCCAGGGGGCAAAGGGGCTACACCTTC; CDR3 protein: CASSSSRGQRGYTF
V gene: TRBV5-1; J gene: TRBJ1-2; D gene: TRBD1; CDR3 DNA: TGCGCCAGCAGCATACAGGGGGCGGACGGCTACACCTTC; CDR3 protein: CASSIQGADGYTF
V gene: TRBV19; J gene: TRBJ2-3; D gene: TRBD2; CDR3 DNA: TGTGTTCGCAGGAAGTTGGAGGGTCTAGCGGTTAGCACAGATACGCAGTATTTT; CDR3 protein: CVRRKLEGLAVSTDTQYF
V gene: TRBV5-4; J gene: TRBJ2-2; D gene: TRBD2; CDR3 DNA: TGTGCCAGCAGCTCGGCCGGGACTAGCGGGAGTTGGGCCGGGGAGCTGTTTTTT; CDR3 protein: CASSSAGTSGSWAGELFF
V gene: TRBV6-4; J gene: TRBJ1-2; D gene: TRBD1; CDR3 DNA: TGTGCCAGCAGTGACTCCGACAGGGAAGGGATTAGTGGCTACACCTTC; CDR3 protein: CASSDSDREGISGYTF
V gene: TRBV10-3; J gene: TRBJ1-1; D gene: TRBD1; CDR3 DNA: TGTGCCACCCATTCTGCGGGGACAGGGGACACTGAAGCTTTCTTT; CDR3 protein: CATHSAGTGDTEAFF
V gene: TRBV5-4; J gene: TRBJ2-2; D gene: .; CDR3 DNA: TGTGCCAGCAGCTTTGACCAGGGAAGGGTCGCCGGGGAGCTGTTTTTT; CDR3 protein: CASSFDQGRVAGELFF
V gene: TRBV19; J gene: TRBJ2-1; D gene: .; CDR3 DNA: TGTGCCAGTAGCCTGGACAGATCTAAGTCAAGCAATGAGCAGTTCTTC; CDR3 protein: CASSLDRSKSSNEQFF
V gene: TRBV9; J gene: TRBJ2-2; D gene: .; CDR3 DNA: TGTGCCAGCAGCGGACTTCCTCTCCCAGTCGGGGAGCTGTTTTTT; CDR3 protein: CASSGLPLPVGELFF
V gene: TRBV19; J gene: TRBJ1-2; D gene: TRBD1; CDR3 DNA: TGTGCCAGTAGTATCGGAGGGGGCGAAGGCTATGGCTACACCTTC; CDR3 protein: CASSIGGGEGYGYTF
V gene: TRBV19; J gene: TRBJ1-2; D gene: .; CDR3 DNA: TGTGCCAGTAGTATAGAGAACAGGGCCATCTATGGCTACACCTTC; CDR3 protein: CASSIENRAIYGYTF
V gene: TRBV19; J gene: TRBJ1-1; D gene: .; CDR3 DNA: TGTGCCAGTAGTATAGGTAGGGGTTACACTGAAGCTTTCTTT; CDR3 protein: CASSIGRGYTEAFF
V gene: TRBV30; J gene: TRBJ2-5; D gene: TRBD2; CDR3 DNA: TGTGCCTGGAGACCGGGACTAGAAGAGACCCAGTACTTC; CDR3 protein: CAWRPGLEETQYF
V gene: TRBV5-1; J gene: TRBJ1-4; D gene: .; CDR3 DNA: TGCGCCAGCAGCTTGGAGGGGGTAAGGGAAAAACTGTTTTTT; CDR3 protein: CASSLEGVREKLFF
V gene: TRBV13; J gene: TRBJ1-2; D gene: .; CDR3 DNA: TGTGCCAGCAGCTTTGGGCAGGGGAGAGGCTATGGCTACACCTTC; CDR3 protein: CASSFGQGRGYGYTF
V gene: TRBV19; J gene: TRBJ1-1; D gene: .; CDR3 DNA: TGTGCCAGTAGTGTACAGGTGGACAGCCAAGCTTTCTTT; CDR3 protein: CASSVQVDSQAFF
V gene: TRBV20-1; J gene: TRBJ2-5; D gene: .; CDR3 DNA: TGCAGTGCTGGTAGAAAAGAGACCCAGTACTTC; CDR3 protein: CSAGRKETQYF
V gene: TRBV4-1; J gene: TRBJ2-1; D gene: TRBD2; CDR3 DNA: TGCGCCAGCAGCCGACTGGGACTAGCTTCAAATGAGCAGTTCTTC; CDR3 protein: CASSRLGLASNEQFF
V gene: TRBV5-4; J gene: TRBJ1-3; D gene: TRBD1; CDR3 DNA: TGTGCCAGCAGCATCGACAGGGGGGAAAACACCATATATTTT; CDR3 protein: CASSIDRGENTIYF
V gene: TRBV5-4; J gene: TRBJ1-1; D gene: .; CDR3 DNA: TGTGCCAGCAGCCCGAGTGAGGGGGAGCCTGAAGCTTTCTTT; CDR3 protein: CASSPSEGEPEAFF
V gene: TRBV7-2; J gene: TRBJ1-2; D gene: TRBD1; CDR3 DNA: TGTGCCAGCAGGCCGGGACAGGGAATAGTATATGGCTACACCTTC; CDR3 protein: CASRPGQGIVYGYTF
V gene: TRBV21-1; J gene: TRBJ2-3; D gene: .; CDR3 DNA: TGTGCCAGCCCCCTGAGAGGGTTTCGGGCAGATACGCAGTATTTT; CDR3 protein: CASPLRGFRADTQYF
V gene: TRBV9; J gene: TRBJ1-3; D gene: .; CDR3 DNA: TGTGCCAGCAGCCGGGACTTGACTGGAAACACCATATATTTT; CDR3 protein: CASSRDLTGNTIYF
V gene: TRBV13; J gene: TRBJ2-5; D gene: TRBD2; CDR3 DNA: TGTGCCAGCAGCTTAGCGCAGGATGGTAGCGGGGTCGGAGAGACCCAGTACTTC; CDR3 protein: CASSLAQDGSGVGETQYF
V gene: TRBV5-4; J gene: TRBJ2-1; D gene: TRBD1; CDR3 DNA: TGTGCCAGCAGCCTCGGACAGGGGCTGTACAATGAGCAGTTCTTC; CDR3 protein: CASSLGQGLYNEQFF
V gene: TRBV5-1; J gene: TRBJ1-1; D gene: .; CDR3 DNA: TGCGCCAGCAGCTTGGCCCACGGGGAGAACACTGAAGCTTTCTTT; CDR3 protein: CASSLAHGENTEAFF
V gene: TRBV27; J gene: TRBJ1-3; D gene: .; CDR3 DNA: TGTGCCAGCAGCCCCGGCGGACTGAGGGGAAACACCATATATTTT; CDR3 protein: CASSPGGLRGNTIYF
V gene: TRBV5-1; J gene: TRBJ2-1; D gene: .; CDR3 DNA: TGCGCCAGCAGCCTCCAGGACTTCGATGAGCAGTTCTTC; CDR3 protein: CASSLQDFDEQFF
V gene: TRBV27; J gene: TRBJ1-4; D gene: .; CDR3 DNA: TGTGCCAGCAGTTTGAGGACTAATGAAAAACTGTTTTTT; CDR3 protein: CASSLRTNEKLFF
V gene: TRBV5-6; J gene: TRBJ2-3; D gene: .; CDR3 DNA: TGTGCCAGCAGCTTGGCCTCAGGGCCGGATACGCAGTATTTT; CDR3 protein: CASSLASGPDTQYF
V gene: TRBV4-1; J gene: TRBJ2-5; D gene: TRBD2; CDR3 DNA: TGCGCCAGCAGCCCCGGACTAGCCCCTCAAGAGACCCAGTACTTC; CDR3 protein: CASSPGLAPQETQYF
V gene: TRBV19; J gene: TRBJ2-3; D gene: TRBD2; CDR3 DNA: TGTGCCCTCAGAAAGTTGGAGGGTCTAGCGGTTAGCACAGATACGCAGTATTTT; CDR3 protein: CALRKLEGLAVSTDTQYF